This T cell receptor (beta chain) was recovered during a study of blood T cell repertoires in COVID-19. Study details: The samples span acute and convalescent COVID-19 from the United States, Italy and Spain.

Per the original data handling: Counts of nucleated cells, estimated from reference gene primer amplification, were obtained. Sequencing was performed with immunoSEQ multiplex PCR; in TCRdb, only in-frame clones are kept and a portion is missing. The V and J calls and clone size are taken from that table; D and trimming were inferred from the DNA. The table includes more than 250,000 clones, about nine tenths detected once. Individuals aged about 18 to 100 years were recruited from 24 US areas. Cohort 3 donors counted as recovered after two negative PCRs, clearance, or resolved symptoms. In its sample, this clone was seen once. This CDR3 spans 16 amino acids. Germline lookup yields CDR1 MNHEY and CDR2 SVGAGI. Trimming shortened V by 2 bases and J by 2 bases, and 14 bases separated the two germline ends.

The clonotype originates from a woman younger than 30 who had recovered from COVID-19. V usage is TRBV6-5 and J usage is TRBJ2-3; tentative D call: TRBD1 (5 bases). The sample comprised PBMCs or T cells enriched from blood (not recorded which). CDR3 bases: TGTGCCAGCAGTTACCTGTCGGCAGGGAACACAGATACGCAGTATTTT. This translates into CASSYLSAGNTDTQYF.